These T cell receptor beta chains were read from a single sample in a study of a mutant IDH1 vaccine in newly diagnosed glioma. Profiled with immunoSEQ multiplex PCR; TCRdb holds only in-frame clones, not every one. The sample lists under 75,000 clones; around 90% were seen once. Material: PBMCs, obtained from a glioma patient treated with radiotherapy, temozolomide or both. The source of these receptors is a middle-aged man with glioma. Both conserved end residues are part of each CDR3.

J: TRBJ2-1; V: TRBV5-1; CDR3: CASSQGNSYNEQFF
J: TRBJ1-6; V: TRBV6-5; CDR3: CASSPLNSPLHF
J: TRBJ2-5; V: TRBV2; CDR3: CASREDPGYQETQYF
J: TRBJ2-5; V: TRBV15; CDR3: CATSRETGMETQYF
J: TRBJ1-1; V: TRBV2; CDR3: CASGRQKNTEAFF
J: TRBJ1-2; V: TRBV9; CDR3: CASSVGPSDSNYGYTF
J: TRBJ2-7; V: TRBV15; CDR3: CATSSRGASSYEQYF
J: TRBJ2-7; V: TRBV15; CDR3: CATSRDSPGYSYEQYF
J: TRBJ1-4; V: TRBV7-9; CDR3: CASSPQGGVSEKLFF
J: TRBJ2-7; V: TRBV11-2; CDR3: CASSLASGTGIPREQYF
J: TRBJ1-5; V: TRBV7-8; CDR3: CASSLGTGINQPQHF
J: TRBJ2-3; V: TRBV6-1; CDR3: CASSELAGGPDTQYF
J: TRBJ1-5; V: TRBV7-2; CDR3: CASSSSSSNQPQHF
J: TRBJ2-7; V: TRBV7-8; CDR3: CASSWGLSYEQYF
J: TRBJ2-7; V: TRBV5-4; CDR3: CASSLISGGSYEQYF
J: TRBJ2-7; V: TRBV28; CDR3: CASSFFMAGLYQQYF
J: TRBJ2-7; V: TRBV7-2; CDR3: CASSLDRGNEQYF
J: TRBJ2-1; V: TRBV4-1; CDR3: CASSRFTSGTLSYNEQFF
J: TRBJ2-7; V: TRBV7-2; CDR3: CASSSNNYEQYF
J: TRBJ2-5; V: TRBV7-9; CDR3: CASSLGVGHQQETQYF
J: TRBJ2-2; V: TRBV5-1; CDR3: CASSLKAGELFF
J: TRBJ1-1; V: TRBV5-4; CDR3: CASSLSGGLGTEAFF
J: TRBJ1-1; V: TRBV4-1; CDR3: CASSRYDGGQNTEAFF
J: TRBJ1-1; V: TRBV18; CDR3: CASSRQGMDTEAFF
J: TRBJ2-4; V: TRBV11-2; CDR3: CASSLVAGGGFRYF
J: TRBJ1-5; V: TRBV5-6; CDR3: CASSFSGTASYSNQPQHF
J: TRBJ2-1; V: TRBV20-1; CDR3: CSASEYNEQFF
J: TRBJ2-3; V: TRBV5-6; CDR3: CASSLGVRDRVTDTQYF